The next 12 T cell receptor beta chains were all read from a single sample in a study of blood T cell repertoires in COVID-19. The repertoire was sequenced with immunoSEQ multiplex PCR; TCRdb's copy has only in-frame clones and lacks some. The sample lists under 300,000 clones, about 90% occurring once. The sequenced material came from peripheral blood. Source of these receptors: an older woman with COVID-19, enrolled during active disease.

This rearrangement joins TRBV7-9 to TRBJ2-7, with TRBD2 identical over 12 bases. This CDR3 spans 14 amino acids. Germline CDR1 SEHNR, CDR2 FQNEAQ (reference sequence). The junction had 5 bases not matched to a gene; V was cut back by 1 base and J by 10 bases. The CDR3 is CASSLGGLAGGQYF. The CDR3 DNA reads TGTGCCAGCAGCTTAGGGGGACTAGCGGGCGGCCAGTACTTC.

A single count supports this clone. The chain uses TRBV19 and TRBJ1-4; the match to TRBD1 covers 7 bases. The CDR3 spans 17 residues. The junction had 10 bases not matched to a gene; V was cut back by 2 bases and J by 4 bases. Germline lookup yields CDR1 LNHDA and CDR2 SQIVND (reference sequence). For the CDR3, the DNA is TGTGCCAGTAGTATACTCCTCCGGGACAGACATAATGAAAAACTGTTTTTT. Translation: CASSILLRDRHNEKLFF.

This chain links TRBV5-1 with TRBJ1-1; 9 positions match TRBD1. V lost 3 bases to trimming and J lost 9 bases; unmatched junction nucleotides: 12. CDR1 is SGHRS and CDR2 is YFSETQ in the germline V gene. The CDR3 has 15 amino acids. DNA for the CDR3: TGCGCCAGCAGCTGGGGTGACAGGGGGAAATTTCAAGCTTTCTTT. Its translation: CASSWGDRGKFQAFF.

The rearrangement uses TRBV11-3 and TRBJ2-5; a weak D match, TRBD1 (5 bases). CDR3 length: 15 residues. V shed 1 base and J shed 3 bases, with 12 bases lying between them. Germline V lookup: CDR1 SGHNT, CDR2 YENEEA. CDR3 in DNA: TGTGCCAGCAGCTTAGTCAGGGTAGTAGAAGAGACCCAGTACTTC. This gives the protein CASSLVRVVEETQYF.

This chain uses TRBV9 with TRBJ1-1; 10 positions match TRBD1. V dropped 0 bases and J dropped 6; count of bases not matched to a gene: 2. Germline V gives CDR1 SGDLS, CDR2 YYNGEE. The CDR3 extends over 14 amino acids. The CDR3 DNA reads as TGTGCCAGCAGCGTAGGAGGACAGGGGGCTGAAGCTTTCTTT. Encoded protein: CASSVGGQGAEAFF.

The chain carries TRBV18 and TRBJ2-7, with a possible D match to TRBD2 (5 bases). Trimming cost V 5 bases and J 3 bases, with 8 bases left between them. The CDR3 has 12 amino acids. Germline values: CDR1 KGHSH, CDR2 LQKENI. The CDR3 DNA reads TGTGCCAGCTCAAAGGGAGACTACGAGCAGTACTTC. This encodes CASSKGDYEQYF.

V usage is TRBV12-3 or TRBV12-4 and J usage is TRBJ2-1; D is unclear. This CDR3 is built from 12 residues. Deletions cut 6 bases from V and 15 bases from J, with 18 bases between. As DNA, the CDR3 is TGTGCCAGCAGCCCTAGTCTATCGGTTCGGTTCTTC. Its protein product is CASSPSLSVRFF.

In nucleotides, the CDR3 is TGTGCCAGCATCACGGGTGTGATTCCTTCCCCTGGCTACACCTTC. It codes for CASITGVIPSPGYTF. V and J are TRBV7-2 and TRBJ1-2; D call uncertain. CDR1 is SGHTA, CDR2 FQGNSA, per germline. V was clipped by 7 bases and J by 7 bases, with 22 bases between them. The CDR3 extends over 15 amino acids. Drawing the rest from reference TRBV7-2 and TRBJ1-2, the complete variable domain is GAGVSQSPSNKVTEKGKDVELRCDPISGHTALYWYRQSLGQGLEFLIYFQGNSAPDKSGLPSDRFSAERTGGSVSTLTIQRTQQEDSAVYLCASITGVIPSPGYTFGSGTRLTVV.

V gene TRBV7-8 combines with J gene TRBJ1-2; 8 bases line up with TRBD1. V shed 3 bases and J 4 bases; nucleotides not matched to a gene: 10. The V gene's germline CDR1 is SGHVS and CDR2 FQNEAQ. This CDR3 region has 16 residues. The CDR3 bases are TGTGCCAGCAGCTTGTCGAAGGCAGGGGGCAGCTATGGCTACACCTTC. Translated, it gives CASSLSKAGGSYGYTF.

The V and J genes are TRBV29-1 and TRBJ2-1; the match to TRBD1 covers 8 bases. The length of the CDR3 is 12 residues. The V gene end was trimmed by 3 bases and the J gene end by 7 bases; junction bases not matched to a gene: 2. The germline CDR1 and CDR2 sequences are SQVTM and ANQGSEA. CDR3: CSVDRGLNEQFF. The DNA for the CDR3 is TGCAGCGTTGACAGGGGGCTTAATGAGCAGTTCTTC.

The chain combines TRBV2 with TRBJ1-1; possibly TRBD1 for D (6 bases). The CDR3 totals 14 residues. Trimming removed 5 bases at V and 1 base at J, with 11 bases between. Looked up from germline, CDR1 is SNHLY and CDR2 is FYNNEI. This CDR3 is CASSTQGPNTEAFF. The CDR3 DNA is TGTGCCAGCAGTACACAGGGACCGAACACTGAAGCTTTCTTT.

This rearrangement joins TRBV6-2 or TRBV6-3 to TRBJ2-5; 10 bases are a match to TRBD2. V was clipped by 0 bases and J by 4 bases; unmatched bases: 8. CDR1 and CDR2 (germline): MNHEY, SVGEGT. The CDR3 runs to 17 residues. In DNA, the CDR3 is TGTGCCAGCAGTTACTCCGGGGAGCGGGGGGGCCGAGAGACCCAGTACTTC. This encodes CASSYSGERGGRETQYF.